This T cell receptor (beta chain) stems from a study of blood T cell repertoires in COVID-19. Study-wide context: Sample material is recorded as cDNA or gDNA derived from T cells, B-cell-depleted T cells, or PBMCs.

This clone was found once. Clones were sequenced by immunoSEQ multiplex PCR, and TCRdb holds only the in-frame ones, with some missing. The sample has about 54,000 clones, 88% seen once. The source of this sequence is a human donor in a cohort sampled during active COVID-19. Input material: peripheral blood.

CDR3 sequence (DNA): TGCGCCAGCAGCCAAGATCGGCCCAGCACAGGAGGGGACGAGCAGTACTTC. Protein product: CASSQDRPSTGGDEQYF. The rearrangement uses TRBV4-3 and TRBJ2-7; maybe TRBD2 (6 bases). Germline assignment: CDR1 LGHNA and CDR2 YSLEER. V was shortened by 0 bases and J by 5 bases, with 20 bases between the two germline ends. CDR3 length equals 17 residues.